This T cell receptor (beta chain) was identified during a study of somatic mutations in cytotoxic T cells in rheumatoid arthritis. Study context: Patient blood (approximately 27 ml EDTA) was taken immediately after diagnosis and before treatment.

CDR1 and CDR2 from the germline V gene are WSHSY and SAAADI. The CDR3 is 13 amino acids. General observations from the study: Statistically, CD8+ T-cell clonality was not significantly distinct between individuals with rheumatoid arthritis and age-matched healthy controls.

As regards this clone: Its antigen is unknown.

Separation of CD4+ and CD8+ cells was performed by positive magnetic bead selection, and purity was verified by flow cytometry. Assay used: immunoSEQ multiplex PCR; TCRdb lists only in-frame clones, some missing. Altogether some 19,000 clones are present, around 86% being singletons, with the ten largest covering 11%. The chain links TRBV10-2 to TRBJ2-3, with 7 bases fitting TRBD1. Sequencing was performed on CD8+ T cells sorted from blood. The clonotype was recovered from a man younger than 30 with rheumatoid arthritis. The CDR3 region has the DNA TGCGCAACGACAGGGATGAGCACAGATACGCAGTATTTT. Amino acid sequence: CATTGMSTDTQYF.